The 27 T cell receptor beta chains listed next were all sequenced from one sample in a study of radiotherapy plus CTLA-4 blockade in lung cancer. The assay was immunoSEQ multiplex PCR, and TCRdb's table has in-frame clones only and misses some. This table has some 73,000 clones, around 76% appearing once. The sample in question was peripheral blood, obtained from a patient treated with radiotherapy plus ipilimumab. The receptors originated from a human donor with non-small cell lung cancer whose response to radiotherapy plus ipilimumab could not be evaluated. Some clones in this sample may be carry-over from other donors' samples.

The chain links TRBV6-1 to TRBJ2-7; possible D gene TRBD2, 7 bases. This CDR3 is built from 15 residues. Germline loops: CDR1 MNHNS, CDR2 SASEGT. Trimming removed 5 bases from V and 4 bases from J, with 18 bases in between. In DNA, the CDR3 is TGTGCCAGCAGTCCCGGATGGGGGGGCTCGTACGAGCAGTACTTC. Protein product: CASSPGWGGSYEQYF.

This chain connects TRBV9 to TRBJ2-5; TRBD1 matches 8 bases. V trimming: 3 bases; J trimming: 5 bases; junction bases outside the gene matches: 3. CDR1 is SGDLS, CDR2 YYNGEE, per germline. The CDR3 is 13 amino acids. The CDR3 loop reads CASSGQGRETQYF. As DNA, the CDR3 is TGTGCCAGCAGCGGACAGGGGCGGGAGACCCAGTACTTC.

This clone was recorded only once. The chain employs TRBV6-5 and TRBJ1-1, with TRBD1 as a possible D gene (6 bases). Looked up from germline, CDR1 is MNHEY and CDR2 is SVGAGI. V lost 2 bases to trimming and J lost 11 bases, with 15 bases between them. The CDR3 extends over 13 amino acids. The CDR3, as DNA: TGTGCCAGCAGTTACGGGGGGGCTGCTGCCGCTTTCTTT. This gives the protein CASSYGGAAAAFF.

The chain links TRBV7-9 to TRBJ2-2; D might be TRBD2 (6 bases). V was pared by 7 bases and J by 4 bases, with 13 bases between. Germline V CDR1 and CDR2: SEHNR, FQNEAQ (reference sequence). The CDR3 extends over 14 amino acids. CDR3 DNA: TGTGCCAGCATCGCACCCGGGGGCACCGGGGAGCTGTTTTTT. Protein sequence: CASIAPGGTGELFF.

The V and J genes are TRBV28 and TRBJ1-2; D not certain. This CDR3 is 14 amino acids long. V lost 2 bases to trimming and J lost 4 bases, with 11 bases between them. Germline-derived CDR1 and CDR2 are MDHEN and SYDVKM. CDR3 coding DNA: TGTGCCAGCAGTTTAACCCAGAGGTCCTATGGCTACACCTTC. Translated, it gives CASSLTQRSYGYTF.

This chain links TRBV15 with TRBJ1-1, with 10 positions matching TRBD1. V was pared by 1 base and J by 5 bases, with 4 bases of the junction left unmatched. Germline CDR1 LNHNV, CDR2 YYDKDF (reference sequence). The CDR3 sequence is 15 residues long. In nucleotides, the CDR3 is TGTGCCACCAGCAGAGGGGGACAGGGGCGGACTGAAGCTTTCTTT. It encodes CATSRGGQGRTEAFF.

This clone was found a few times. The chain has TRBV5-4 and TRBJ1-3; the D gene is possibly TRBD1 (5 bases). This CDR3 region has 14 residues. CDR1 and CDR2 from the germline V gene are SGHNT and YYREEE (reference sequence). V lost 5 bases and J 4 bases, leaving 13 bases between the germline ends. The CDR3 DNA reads TGTGCCAGCAGATCCCAGGGTACGGGAAACACCATATATTTT. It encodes CASRSQGTGNTIYF.

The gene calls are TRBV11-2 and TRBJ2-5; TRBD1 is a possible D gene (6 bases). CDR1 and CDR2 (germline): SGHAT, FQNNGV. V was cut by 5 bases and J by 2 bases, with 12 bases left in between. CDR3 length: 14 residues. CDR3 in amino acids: CASSQNRAQETQYF. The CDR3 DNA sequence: TGTGCCAGCAGCCAAAACAGGGCTCAAGAGACCCAGTACTTC.

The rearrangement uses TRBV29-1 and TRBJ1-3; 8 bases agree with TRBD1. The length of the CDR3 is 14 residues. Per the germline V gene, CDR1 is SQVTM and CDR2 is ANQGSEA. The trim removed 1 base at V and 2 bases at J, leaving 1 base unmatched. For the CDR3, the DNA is TGCAGCGTTGAAGTGACAGGGGCTGGAAACACCATATATTTT. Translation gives CSVEVTGAGNTIYF.

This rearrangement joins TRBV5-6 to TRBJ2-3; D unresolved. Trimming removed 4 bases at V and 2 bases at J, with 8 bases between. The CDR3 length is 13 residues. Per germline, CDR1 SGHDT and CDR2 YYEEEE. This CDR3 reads CASSHQNTDTQYF. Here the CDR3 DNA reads TGTGCCAGCAGCCATCAGAACACAGATACGCAGTATTTT.

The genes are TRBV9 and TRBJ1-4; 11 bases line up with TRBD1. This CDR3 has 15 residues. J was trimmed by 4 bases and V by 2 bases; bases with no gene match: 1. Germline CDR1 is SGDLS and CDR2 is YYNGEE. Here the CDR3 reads CASSVGTGGNEKLFF. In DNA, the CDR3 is TGTGCCAGCAGCGTCGGGACAGGGGGTAATGAAAAACTGTTTTTT.

CDR3 sequence reads: CASTLHDWRIGVALHF. DNA of the CDR3: TGTGCCAGCACCCTGCACGATTGGAGGATAGGTGTTGCCCTCCACTTT. The chain couples TRBV27 to TRBJ1-6; D unclear. This CDR3 comprises 16 residues. The ends were cut back, 7 bases at V and 14 bases at J, with 27 bases in the middle. Germline V gene data show CDR1 as MNHEY and CDR2 as SMNVEV (reference sequence).

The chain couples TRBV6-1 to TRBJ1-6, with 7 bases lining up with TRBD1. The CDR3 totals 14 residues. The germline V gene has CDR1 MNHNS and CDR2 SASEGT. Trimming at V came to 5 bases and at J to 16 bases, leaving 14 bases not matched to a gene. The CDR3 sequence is CASSYEGASGFLHF. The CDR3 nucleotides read TGTGCCAGCAGTTATGAGGGGGCCTCGGGGTTTCTCCACTTT.

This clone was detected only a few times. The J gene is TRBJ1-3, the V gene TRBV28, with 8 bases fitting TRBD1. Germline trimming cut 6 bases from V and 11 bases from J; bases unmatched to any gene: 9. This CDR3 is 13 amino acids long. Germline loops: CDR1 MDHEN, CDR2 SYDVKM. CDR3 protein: CASSKGQAPSIYF. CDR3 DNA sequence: TGTGCCAGCAGCAAGGGACAGGCCCCCTCCATATATTTT.

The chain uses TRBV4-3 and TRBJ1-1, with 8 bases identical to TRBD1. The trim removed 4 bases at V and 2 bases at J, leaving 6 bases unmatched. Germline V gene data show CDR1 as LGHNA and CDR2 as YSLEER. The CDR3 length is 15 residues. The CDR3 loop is CASSLLQGANTEAFF. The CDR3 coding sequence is TGCGCCAGCAGCCTCCTCCAGGGGGCCAACACTGAAGCTTTCTTT.

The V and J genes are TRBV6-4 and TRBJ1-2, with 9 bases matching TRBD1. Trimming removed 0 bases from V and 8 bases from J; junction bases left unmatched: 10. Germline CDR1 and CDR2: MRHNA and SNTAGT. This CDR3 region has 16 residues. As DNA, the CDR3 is TGTGCCAGCAGTGACTCTCCGACAGGGGGAACTTCGGGCTACACCTTC. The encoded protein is CASSDSPTGGTSGYTF.

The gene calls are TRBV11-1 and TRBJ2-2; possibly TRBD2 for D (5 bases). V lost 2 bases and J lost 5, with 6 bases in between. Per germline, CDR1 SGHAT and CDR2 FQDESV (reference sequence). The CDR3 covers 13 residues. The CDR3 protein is CASSLRGTGELFF. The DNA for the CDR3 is TGTGCCAGCAGCTTAAGAGGGACCGGGGAGCTGTTTTTT.

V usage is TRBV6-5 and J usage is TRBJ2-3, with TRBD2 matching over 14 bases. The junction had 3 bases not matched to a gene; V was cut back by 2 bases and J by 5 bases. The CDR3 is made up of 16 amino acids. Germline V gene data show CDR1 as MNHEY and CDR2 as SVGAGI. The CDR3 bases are TGTGCCAGCAGTTACGGACTAGCGGGGGGTGGAGATACGCAGTATTTT. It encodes CASSYGLAGGGDTQYF.

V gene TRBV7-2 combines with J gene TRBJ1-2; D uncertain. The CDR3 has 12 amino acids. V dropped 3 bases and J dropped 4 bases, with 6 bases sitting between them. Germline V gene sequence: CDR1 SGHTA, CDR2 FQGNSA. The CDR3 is CASSFGLYGYTF. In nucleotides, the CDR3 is TGTGCCAGCAGCTTTGGGCTCTATGGCTACACCTTC.

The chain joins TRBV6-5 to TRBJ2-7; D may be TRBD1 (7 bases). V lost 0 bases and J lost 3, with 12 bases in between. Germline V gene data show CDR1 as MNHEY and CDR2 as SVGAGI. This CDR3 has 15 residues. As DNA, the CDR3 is TGTGCCAGCAGTTACTCTTCCAGGGGGGTCTACGAGCAGTACTTC. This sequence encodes CASSYSSRGVYEQYF.

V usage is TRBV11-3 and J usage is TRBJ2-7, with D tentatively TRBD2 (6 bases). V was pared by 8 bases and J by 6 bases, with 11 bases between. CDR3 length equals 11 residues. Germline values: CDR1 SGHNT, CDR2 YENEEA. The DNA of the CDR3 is TGTGCCAGCTCCCCGGGGGTCGAGCAGTACTTC. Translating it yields CASSPGVEQYF.

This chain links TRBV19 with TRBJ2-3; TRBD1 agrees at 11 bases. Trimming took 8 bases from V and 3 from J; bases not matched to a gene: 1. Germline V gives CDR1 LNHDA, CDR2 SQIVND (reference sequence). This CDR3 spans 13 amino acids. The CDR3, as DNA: TGTGCCAGTCGGGACAGGGGGACAGATACGCAGTATTTT. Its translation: CASRDRGTDTQYF.

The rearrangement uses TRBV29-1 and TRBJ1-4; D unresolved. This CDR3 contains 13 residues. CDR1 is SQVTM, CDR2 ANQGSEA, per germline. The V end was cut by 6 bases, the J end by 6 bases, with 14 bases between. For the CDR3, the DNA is TGCAGCGTCGTCGGCAGGAACGATGAAAAACTGTTTTTT. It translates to CSVVGRNDEKLFF.

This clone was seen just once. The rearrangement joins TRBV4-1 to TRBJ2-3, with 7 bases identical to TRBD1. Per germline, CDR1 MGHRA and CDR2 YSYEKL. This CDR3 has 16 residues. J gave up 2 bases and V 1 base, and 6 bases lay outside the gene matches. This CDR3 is CASSQGGRGSTDTQYF. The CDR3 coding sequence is TGCGCCAGCAGCCAAGGAGGCAGGGGGTCCACAGATACGCAGTATTTT.

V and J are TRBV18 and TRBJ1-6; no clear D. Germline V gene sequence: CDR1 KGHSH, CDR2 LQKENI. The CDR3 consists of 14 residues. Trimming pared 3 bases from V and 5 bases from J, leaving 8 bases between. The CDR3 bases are TGTGCCAGCTCACCCATCCGCGATAATTCACCCCTCCACTTT. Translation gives CASSPIRDNSPLHF.

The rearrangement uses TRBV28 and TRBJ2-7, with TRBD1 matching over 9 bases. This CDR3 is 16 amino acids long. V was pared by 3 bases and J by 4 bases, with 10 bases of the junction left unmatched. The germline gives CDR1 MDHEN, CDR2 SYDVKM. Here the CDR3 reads CASSLGSGTGWYEQYF. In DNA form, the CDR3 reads TGTGCCAGCAGTTTGGGCTCCGGGACAGGGTGGTACGAGCAGTACTTC.

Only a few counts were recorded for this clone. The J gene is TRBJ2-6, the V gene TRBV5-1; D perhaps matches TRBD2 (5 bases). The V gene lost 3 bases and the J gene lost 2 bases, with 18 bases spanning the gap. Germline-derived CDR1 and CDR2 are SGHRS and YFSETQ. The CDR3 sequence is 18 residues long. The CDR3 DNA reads TGCGCCAGCAGCTGGCGGACTGATTTGCGCGCTGGGGCCAACGTCCTGACTTTC. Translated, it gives CASSWRTDLRAGANVLTF.